These 27 T cell receptor beta chains were sequenced from one sample in a study of blood T cell repertoires in COVID-19. Clones were read by immunoSEQ multiplex PCR, and TCRdb kept only the in-frame ones, dropping some. The table includes under 200,000 clones, around 80% detected once. Sequencing input: peripheral blood. Every receptor here comes from a man aged 65 to 85 with active or convalescent COVID-19.

This clone was recorded once. Other DNA sequences within the sample encode an identical CDR3. The genes are TRBV3-1 (or the pseudogene TRBV3-2) and TRBJ1-5, with D unresolved. The CDR3 has 12 residues. Trimming took off 2 bases at V and 7 bases at J, with 6 bases between the two ends. CDR1 is LGHDT and CDR2 is YNNKEL in the germline V gene (reference sequence). CDR3 in amino acids: CASSQRGQPQHF. The CDR3 DNA follows: TGTGCCAGCAGCCAACGGGGACAGCCCCAGCATTTT.

The chain is built from TRBV2 and TRBJ1-4, with 8 bases identical to TRBD1. V was pared by 0 bases and J by 14 bases, with 5 bases of the junction left unmatched. The CDR3 contains 13 residues. The germline V gene encodes CDR1 SNHLY and CDR2 FYNNEI. The CDR3 reads CASSEARGRPLFF. CDR3 nucleotides: TGTGCCAGCAGTGAAGCCAGGGGGCGGCCTCTGTTTTTT.

The genes are TRBV7-3 and TRBJ1-3; TRBD1 is a possible D gene (5 bases). Germline V CDR1 and CDR2: SGHTA, FQGTGA. This CDR3 is built from 17 residues. Trimming took off 5 bases at V and 5 bases at J, with 22 bases between the two ends. In DNA, the CDR3 is TGTGCCAGCAGCCCCCGGCGGGATCTTGGGGCCAGAAACACCATATATTTT. Its protein is CASSPRRDLGARNTIYF.

The J gene is TRBJ2-7, the V gene TRBV6-6; 9 nucleotides line up with TRBD2. The CDR3 is 15 residues long. V was clipped by 3 bases and J by 1 base; unmatched bases: 4. Per germline, CDR1 MNHNY and CDR2 SVGAGI (reference sequence). CDR3 sequence: CASSYQAGGSYEQYF. For the CDR3, the DNA is TGTGCCAGCAGTTATCAAGCGGGGGGTTCCTACGAGCAGTACTTC.

V usage is TRBV6-1 and J usage is TRBJ1-5; 8 nucleotides line up with TRBD1. V shed 1 base, J shed 0 bases, and the junction held 5 bases outside the gene matches. The CDR3 has 17 residues. The V gene's germline CDR1 is MNHNS and CDR2 SASEGT. For the CDR3, the DNA is TGTGCCAGCAGTGAAGGGTGGACAGGGAGTAGCAATCAGCCCCAGCATTTT. Protein product: CASSEGWTGSSNQPQHF.

The chain recombines TRBV12-2 with TRBJ2-5; TRBD2, the D gene given by the table, was not confirmed from the DNA. TRBV12-2 is tagged as a pseudogene. CDR3 length: 16 amino acids. The CDR3 spells CARNFWYRGGQETQYF. CDR3 DNA sequence: TGTGCAAGGAATTTTTGGTACCGGGGGGGGCAAGAGACCCAGTACTTC.

The chain recombines TRBV6-2 or TRBV6-3 with TRBJ2-3; 12 bases agree with TRBD2. Trimming removed 1 base from V and 5 bases from J; junction bases left unmatched: 13. The CDR3 runs 19 residues. CDR1 and CDR2 from the germline V gene are MNHEY and SVGEGT. CDR3 amino acids: CASSYWGLAGRAAVDTQYF. As DNA, the CDR3 is TGTGCCAGCAGTTACTGGGGACTAGCGGGTCGGGCAGCCGTAGATACGCAGTATTTT.

The V call is TRBV6-1, the J call TRBJ2-7, with 7 bases aligning to TRBD2. The ends lost 3 bases at V and 1 base at J; junction bases unmatched: 6. Per the germline V gene, CDR1 is MNHNS and CDR2 is SASEGT. This CDR3 spans 15 amino acids. CDR3 DNA: TGTGCCAGCAGTGAGGAGAATAGCGGGTCCTACGAGCAGTACTTC. Its protein product is CASSEENSGSYEQYF.

The chain uses TRBV3-1 (or the pseudogene TRBV3-2) and TRBJ1-5; 10 bases are a match to TRBD1. V lost 6 bases, J lost 2 bases, and 7 bases stayed unmatched. Germline values: CDR1 LGHDT, CDR2 YNNKEL (reference sequence). The CDR3 consists of 16 residues. CDR3 sequence reads: CASSRQGALGNQPQHF. Written as DNA, the CDR3 is TGTGCCAGCAGTCGACAGGGGGCGCTAGGCAATCAGCCCCAGCATTTT.

This clone was detected a few times. The V and J genes are TRBV12-5 and TRBJ1-2, with 8 bases that match TRBD1. The germline V gene has CDR1 LGHNT and CDR2 FRNRAP. The CDR3 has 16 residues. V trimming: 5 bases; J trimming: 4 bases; junction bases outside the gene matches: 12. The DNA for the CDR3 is TGTGCTAGTGGTCTTACCGGACAGGGAATGAGCTATGGCTACACCTTC. This translates into CASGLTGQGMSYGYTF.

A single count supports this clone. The chain joins TRBV5-1 to TRBJ2-2, with D tentatively TRBD2 (6 bases). V dropped 2 bases and J dropped 7 bases, with 12 bases sitting between them. The length of the CDR3 is 14 residues. The germline V gene has CDR1 SGHRS and CDR2 YFSETQ. Here the CDR3 reads CASSLELAFGELFF. In DNA, the CDR3 is TGCGCCAGCAGCTTAGAACTAGCATTCGGGGAGCTGTTTTTT.

The genes are TRBV15 and TRBJ1-1, with D unclear. The V end was cut by 0 bases, the J end by 6 bases, with 8 bases between. Germline assignment: CDR1 LNHNV and CDR2 YYDKDF (reference sequence). The CDR3 consists of 13 residues. CDR3 nucleotides: TGTGCCACCAGCAGAGATTACATCGCTGAAGCTTTCTTT. Translating it yields CATSRDYIAEAFF.

The chain couples TRBV6-1 to TRBJ2-7; weak D call: TRBD2 (5 bases). V shed 1 base and J shed 1 base, with 11 bases lying between them. Germline values: CDR1 MNHNS, CDR2 SASEGT. The CDR3 is 15 residues long. This CDR3 reads CASSEGLGLSYEQYF. Here the CDR3 DNA reads TGTGCCAGCAGTGAAGGGTTAGGACTTTCCTACGAGCAGTACTTC.

V is TRBV30 and J is TRBJ2-7; 9 bases align to TRBD1. V lost 0 bases, J lost 5 bases, and 2 bases stayed unmatched. The CDR3 loop spans 13 amino acids. Germline assignment: CDR1 GTSNPN and CDR2 SVGIG (reference sequence). CDR3 amino acids: CAWSVQGAHEQYF. The CDR3 nucleotides are TGTGCCTGGAGTGTACAGGGGGCCCACGAGCAGTACTTC.

J is TRBJ2-3 and V is TRBV27; D may be TRBD2 (6 bases). V gave up 6 bases and J gave up 6 bases, with 13 bases separating them. CDR3 length: 13 residues. Germline V gives CDR1 MNHEY, CDR2 SMNVEV (reference sequence). The CDR3 loop reads CASSEIGGDTQYF. The CDR3 DNA reads as TGTGCCAGCAGCGAAATCGGAGGGGATACGCAGTATTTT.

The chain links TRBV12-5 to TRBJ1-1; no clear D. Germline-derived CDR1 and CDR2 are LGHNT and FRNRAP. CDR3 length equals 14 residues. V dropped 5 bases and J dropped 6 bases, with 16 bases sitting between them. For the CDR3, the DNA is TGTGCTAGTGGTATGGACCGGGTTTTCTCTGAAGCTTTCTTT. This sequence encodes CASGMDRVFSEAFF.

The chain recombines TRBV18 with TRBJ2-3, with TRBD1 as a possible D gene (5 bases). The CDR3 is 14 residues long. Germline V gene lookup returns CDR1 KGHSH and CDR2 LQKENI. Trimming pared 3 bases from V and 6 bases from J, leaving 13 bases between. CDR3 in amino acids: CASSPSRASDTQYF. The CDR3 DNA reads TGTGCCAGCTCACCCTCCAGGGCATCGGATACGCAGTATTTT.

This sequence joins TRBV4-2 and TRBJ2-2, with 8 bases aligning to TRBD2. Germline lookup yields CDR1 LGHNA and CDR2 YNFKEQ. The ends lost 2 bases at V and 7 bases at J; junction bases unmatched: 6. The CDR3 spans 15 residues. CDR3 nucleotides: TGTGCCAGCAGCCAATTAGACCGGGAGGGCGGGGAGCTGTTTTTT. It is translated as CASSQLDREGGELFF.

V is TRBV15 and J is TRBJ1-3; a possible D gene is TRBD1 (5 bases). The CDR3 spans 14 residues. Germline CDR1 LNHNV, CDR2 YYDKDF (reference sequence). Trimming took 5 bases from V and 4 from J, leaving 12 bases between them. CDR3 amino acids: CATSSGLGGNTIYF. Written as DNA, the CDR3 is TGTGCCACCAGCTCAGGGTTGGGCGGAAACACCATATATTTT.

This chain connects TRBV9 to TRBJ2-1; D is unclear. V was cut by 0 bases and J by 0 bases, with 7 bases left in between. This CDR3 has 15 amino acids. Germline V gives CDR1 SGDLS, CDR2 YYNGEE. The CDR3 here is CASSVDHNSYNEQFF. The CDR3 nucleotides are TGTGCCAGCAGCGTAGACCACAACTCCTACAATGAGCAGTTCTTC.

The chain joins TRBV5-1 to TRBJ2-1; 9 bases align to TRBD2. CDR1 and CDR2 (germline): SGHRS, YFSETQ. The V gene end was trimmed by 5 bases and the J gene end by 1 base; junction bases not matched to a gene: 7. The CDR3 is 16 residues long. CDR3 amino acids: CASSLAGIGSYNEQFF. CDR3 sequence (DNA): TGCGCCAGCAGTCTAGCGGGGATTGGGTCCTACAATGAGCAGTTCTTC.

The genes are TRBV2 and TRBJ2-2; possibly TRBD1 for D (6 bases). The CDR3 is made up of 15 amino acids. The V and J ends lost 4 bases and 5 bases respectively, with 14 bases between them. The germline gives CDR1 SNHLY, CDR2 FYNNEI. The CDR3 DNA follows: TGTGCCAGCAGTGGGACAGCCGATCCAACCGGGGAGCTGTTTTTT. Residues: CASSGTADPTGELFF.

The gene calls are TRBV15 and TRBJ1-1; 7 bases line up with TRBD1. The ends lost 5 bases at V and 3 bases at J; junction bases unmatched: 6. Germline CDR1 and CDR2: LNHNV and YYDKDF (reference sequence). There are 14 residues in the CDR3. The chain's CDR3 is CATSARQGDTEAFF. The CDR3 nucleotides are TGTGCCACCAGCGCGAGACAGGGTGACACTGAAGCTTTCTTT.

The chain recombines TRBV19 with TRBJ2-7; no definite D call. In germline, CDR1 is LNHDA, CDR2 SQIVND (reference sequence). The ends were cut back, 3 bases at V and 0 bases at J, with 9 bases in the middle. This CDR3 region has 14 residues. CDR3 DNA sequence: TGTGCCAGTAGTATGAATCCAGGCTCCTACGAGCAGTACTTC. It yields the protein CASSMNPGSYEQYF.

The chain carries TRBV2 and TRBJ1-1; D perhaps matches TRBD1 (6 bases). The germline V gene encodes CDR1 SNHLY and CDR2 FYNNEI. V was shortened by 6 bases and J by 4 bases, with 18 bases between the two germline ends. This CDR3 region has 15 residues. Written as DNA, the CDR3 is TGTGCCAGCAGCGATAACAGGGTTTTGGCCACTGAAGCTTTCTTT. Residues: CASSDNRVLATEAFF.

This clone appeared a single time. This chain joins TRBV19 and TRBJ1-5; D is uncertain. This CDR3 contains 14 residues. Germline lookup yields CDR1 LNHDA and CDR2 SQIVND (reference sequence). V lost 7 bases and J lost 3, with 13 bases in between. This CDR3 is CASKSGGLNQPQHF. The CDR3, as DNA: TGTGCCAGTAAATCTGGAGGGCTCAATCAGCCCCAGCATTTT. Full variable domain (rest looked up from reference TRBV19 and TRBJ1-5): DGGITQSPKYLFRKEGQNVTLSCEQNLNHDAMYWYRQDPGQGLRLIYYSQIVNDFQKGDIAEGYSVSREKKESFPLTVTSAQKNPTAFYLCASKSGGLNQPQHFGDGTRLSIL.

This clone came up once. This chain uses TRBV18 with TRBJ2-7, with D uncertain. The V end lost 3 bases, the J end lost 0 bases, and 9 bases lay between the germline ends. This CDR3 has 14 residues. Germline CDR1 reads KGHSH; CDR2 reads LQKENI. CDR3: CASSPGRNSYEQYF. The CDR3 DNA reads TGTGCCAGCTCACCTGGCAGGAACTCCTACGAGCAGTACTTC.